One sample yielded the 20 T cell receptor beta chains listed below, sequenced in a study of T cells after yellow fever vaccination. One entry per CDR3 protein, called by TCRdb with MiXCR from the 5' RACE reads. The table includes about 120,000 distinct CDR3 sequences, around 15% detected once. This specimen was CD8+ T cells sorted from PBMCs, taken 5 days after the yellow fever booster vaccination. These receptors all come from a man younger than 35 who received the YFV17D yellow fever vaccine.

The sample holds a few counts of this clonotype. The chain combines TRBV6-2 or TRBV6-3 with TRBJ1-2; no clear D gene. Germline loops: CDR1 MNHEY, CDR2 SVGEGT. Trimming took off 0 bases at V and 4 bases at J, with 18 bases between the two ends. The length of the CDR3 is 17 residues. CDR3: CASSYSTVEGQTYGYTF. DNA of the CDR3: TGTGCCAGCAGTTACTCGACGGTAGAGGGCCAGACCTATGGCTACACCTTC.

The chain carries TRBV2 and TRBJ1-1; 9 bases are a match to TRBD1. V dropped 4 bases and J dropped 2; count of bases not matched to a gene: 5. This CDR3 region has 15 residues. Germline values: CDR1 SNHLY, CDR2 FYNNEI. CDR3: CASSGGGQGNTEAFF. CDR3 in DNA: TGTGCCAGCAGTGGGGGGGGACAGGGAAACACTGAAGCTTTCTTT.

The sample holds many counts of this clonotype. The chain couples TRBV18 to TRBJ1-2, with D uncertain. Germline CDR1 is KGHSH and CDR2 is LQKENI. V lost 2 bases to trimming and J lost 8 bases, with 12 bases between them. The CDR3 consists of 13 residues. The CDR3 is CASSPTTVGGYTF. The CDR3 DNA sequence: TGTGCCAGCTCACCAACGACGGTCGGGGGCTACACCTTC.

This clonotype was seen a few times. The chain links TRBV12-5 to TRBJ2-3, with TRBD1 as a possible D gene (6 bases). The germline CDR1 and CDR2 sequences are LGHNT and FRNRAP. The CDR3 covers 15 residues. The ends were cut back, 10 bases at V and 2 bases at J, with 19 bases in the middle. Here the CDR3 reads CATAEYTGFTDTQYF. The DNA for the CDR3 is TGTGCTACAGCGGAGTACACAGGGTTCACAGATACGCAGTATTTT. Variable domain in full (rest from reference TRBV12-5 and TRBJ2-3): DARVTQTPRHKVTEMGQEVTMRCQPILGHNTVFWYRQTMMQGLELLAYFRNRAPLDDSGMPKDRFSAEMPDATLATLKIQPSEPRDSAVYFCATAEYTGFTDTQYFGPGTRLTVL.

This clonotype was seen a few times. The chain carries TRBV12-3 or TRBV12-4 and TRBJ1-5; no reliable D call. V dropped 6 bases and J dropped 3 bases, with 6 bases sitting between them. CDR3 size: 12 residues. The CDR3 spells CASRGYNQPQHF. DNA of the CDR3: TGTGCCAGCAGGGGGTACAATCAGCCCCAGCATTTT.

This clonotype was observed a few times. The chain uses TRBV6-5 and TRBJ2-7; D remains ambiguous. The CDR3 totals 13 residues. CDR1 MNHEY and CDR2 SVGAGI come from the germline V gene. V was clipped by 2 bases and J by 2 bases, with 7 bases between them. CDR3 in DNA: TGTGCCAGCAGTTACCAAGGCCCCTACGAGCAGTACGTC. This encodes CASSYQGPYEQYV.

The sample holds a few counts of this clonotype. The chain couples TRBV20-1 to TRBJ1-1; 8 positions match TRBD1. This CDR3 comprises 13 residues. Trimming at V came to 3 bases and at J to 4 bases, leaving 4 bases not matched to a gene. Per germline, CDR1 DFQATT and CDR2 SNEGSKA (reference sequence). The CDR3 DNA follows: TGCAGTGCTAGGGACAGGGAGGGCACTGAAGCTTTCTTT. It encodes CSARDREGTEAFF.

This chain joins TRBV19 and TRBJ2-1; 7 positions agree with TRBD1. In germline, CDR1 is LNHDA, CDR2 SQIVND (reference sequence). The CDR3 sequence is 15 residues long. After removal of 4 bases from V and 0 bases from J, the junction contained 3 bases not matched to a gene. The CDR3 region has the DNA TGTGCCAGTAGTACAACAGGGGTCTCCTACAATGAGCAGTTCTTC. Protein sequence: CASSTTGVSYNEQFF.

The chain employs TRBV7-9 and TRBJ1-1; TRBD1 matches at 9 bases. The junction had 2 bases not matched to a gene; V was cut back by 3 bases and J by 3 bases. CDR1 is SEHNR and CDR2 is FQNEAQ in the germline V gene (reference sequence). This CDR3 contains 14 residues. The DNA of the CDR3 is TGTGCCAGCAGCTTCACAGGGGGCTACACTGAAGCTTTCTTT. Its protein is CASSFTGGYTEAFF.

The chain joins TRBV29-1 to TRBJ2-3, with D tentatively TRBD2 (6 bases). The CDR3 is 14 amino acids. The V end lost 2 bases, the J end lost 0 bases, and 9 bases lay between the germline ends. Germline V gene sequence: CDR1 SQVTM, CDR2 ANQGSEA. For the CDR3, the DNA is TGCAGCGTTGAATCTGGGACTAGCACAGATACGCAGTATTTT. Translating it yields CSVESGTSTDTQYF.

The chain recombines TRBV6-2 or TRBV6-3 with TRBJ2-5; 8 bases map to TRBD1. Germline trimming cut 6 bases from V and 4 bases from J; bases unmatched to any gene: 10. CDR3 size: 15 residues. From germline, CDR1 is MNHEY and CDR2 SVGEGT. CDR3 in amino acids: CASRTGQGEGETQYF. CDR3 bases: TGTGCCAGCAGGACCGGACAGGGAGAGGGAGAGACCCAGTACTTC.

V usage is TRBV6-5 and J usage is TRBJ2-2; D is ambiguous. Trimming stripped 5 bases from V and 6 bases from J, with 13 bases between. The CDR3 totals 14 residues. Germline V gene lookup returns CDR1 MNHEY and CDR2 SVGAGI. The CDR3 DNA reads TGTGCCAGCAGTGACCCTTGGCAGTCCGGGGAGCTGTTTTTT. Translating gives CASSDPWQSGELFF.

This clonotype was found a few times. The V and J genes are TRBV9 and TRBJ2-1, with TRBD2 matching over 10 bases. Germline values: CDR1 SGDLS, CDR2 YYNGEE. This CDR3 spans 15 amino acids. The V gene end was trimmed by 3 bases and the J gene end by 9 bases; junction bases not matched to a gene: 9. For the CDR3, the DNA is TGTGCCAGCAGCGCAAGCGGGGGGGCCAGTGGTGAGCAGTTCTTC. Amino acids: CASSASGGASGEQFF.

This clonotype was observed a few times. The V gene is TRBV24-1, the J gene TRBJ2-3; D gene unclear. Germline V gene sequence: CDR1 KGHDR, CDR2 SFDVKD. Trimming took 0 bases from V and 3 from J, leaving 3 bases between them. This CDR3 is 13 amino acids long. Written as DNA, the CDR3 is TGTGCCACCAGTGATTTGGGGACAGATACGCAGTATTTT. Its translation is CATSDLGTDTQYF.

This clonotype was seen only a few times. The chain recombines TRBV12-3 or TRBV12-4 with TRBJ1-1; 7 bases fit TRBD1. V lost 4 bases and J lost 1; bases outside the gene matches: 3. This CDR3 comprises 14 residues. The CDR3 bases are TGTGCCAGCAGTTCGAACAGGGGGAACACTGAAGCTTTCTTT. It is translated as CASSSNRGNTEAFF.

This clonotype was observed a handful of times. The V gene is TRBV7-6, the J gene TRBJ1-1; 10 bases are shared with TRBD1. The ends lost 4 bases at V and 0 bases at J; junction bases unmatched: 2. The CDR3 length is 15 residues. Per the germline V gene, CDR1 is SGHVS and CDR2 is FNYEAQ. The CDR3 protein is CASSSGQGLNTEAFF. The CDR3 bases are TGTGCCAGCAGCTCGGGACAGGGGTTGAACACTGAAGCTTTCTTT. Variable domain in full (rest from reference TRBV7-6 and TRBJ1-1): GAGVSQSPRYKVTKRGQDVALRCDPISGHVSLYWYRQALGQGPEFLTYFNYEAQQDKSGLPNDRFSAERPEGSISTLTIQRTEQRDSAMYRCASSSGQGLNTEAFFGQGTRLTVV.

This clonotype was detected many times. The chain links TRBV7-9 to TRBJ2-5; 12 bases fit TRBD2. V was clipped by 4 bases and J by 2 bases; unmatched bases: 8. Germline values: CDR1 SEHNR, CDR2 FQNEAQ (reference sequence). The CDR3 spans 17 residues. In DNA form, the CDR3 reads TGTGCCAGCAGCTCGACGACTAGCGGGGGAGGGCAAGAGACCCAGTACTTC. It encodes CASSSTTSGGGQETQYF.

This clonotype appeared many times. The chain couples TRBV12-3 or TRBV12-4 to TRBJ2-3; 8 bases line up with TRBD2. Trimming removed 6 bases from V and 4 bases from J; junction bases left unmatched: 12. This CDR3 comprises 16 residues. The CDR3 spells CASSPWGSGASDTQYF. The CDR3 DNA reads as TGTGCCAGCAGCCCTTGGGGTAGCGGGGCCTCAGATACGCAGTATTTT.

This clonotype came up a few times. The chain couples TRBV3-1 to TRBJ2-2; D uncertain. The CDR3 has 14 residues. V was clipped by 2 bases and J by 5 bases, with 9 bases between them. Germline V gives CDR1 LGHDT, CDR2 YNNKEL (reference sequence). CDR3 protein: CASSQTVETGELFF. CDR3 nucleotide sequence: TGTGCCAGCAGCCAAACGGTAGAAACCGGGGAGCTGTTTTTT.

The table lists this clonotype with a few counts. The genes are TRBV19 and TRBJ2-1, with 12 bases lining up with TRBD2. V shed 5 bases and J 7 bases; nucleotides not matched to a gene: 6. Germline CDR1 reads LNHDA; CDR2 reads SQIVND (reference sequence). There are 15 residues in the CDR3. Here the CDR3 DNA reads TGTGCCAGTAGTGTTACCGGGACTAGCGGGAATGAGCAGTTCTTC. Its translation is CASSVTGTSGNEQFF.